The present entry profiles one T cell receptor (beta chain) with its context. The sample comes from a study of blood T cell repertoires in COVID-19. Germline CDR1 SGHNT, CDR2 YENEEA. CDR3 length: 12 amino acids. Trimming stripped 6 bases from V and 4 bases from J, with 6 bases between. Assay: immunoSEQ multiplex PCR; the TCRdb copy retains only in-frame clones and omits some. The repertoire includes 90,000 to 100,000 clones, roughly 82% of them detected once, and around 19% sits in the top ten. This sequence was found in an elderly man with acute or convalescent COVID-19. The chain links TRBV11-3 to TRBJ2-2; D is undetermined. The sequenced sample consisted of peripheral blood. The CDR3 nucleotides are TGTGCCAGCAGGGCTCGCACCGGGGAGCTGTTTTTT. Protein product: CASRARTGELFF.